Here is one TCR beta chain with its context. Its specificity is not known. This sample stems from a study of human T cells and chemical hapten exposure. In the study overall: TCR yields per sample varied, mainly owing to small pooled library volume differences. Points from the study as a whole: There was a positive correlation between PT1 expanded TCR counts and patch test score.

The V end lost 5 bases, the J end lost 4 bases, and 12 bases lay between the germline ends. Germline-derived CDR1 and CDR2 are MNHEY and SMNVEV (reference sequence). This CDR3 has 15 amino acids. TCRdb reanalysed the RACE reads using MiXCR and keeps one entry per CDR3 protein. The table records about 85,000 distinct CDR3 sequences, 8.5% of them present only once. Time point described: pre-sensitization, week 0. Indicated treatment: therapeutic diphenylcyclopropenone sensitization with weekly scalp DPC. RNA extraction used unfractionated whole blood as the source of total RNA. The source is a man aged 35-49 years with alopecia areata. Some clones in this sample may be carry-over from other donors' samples. V usage is TRBV27 and J usage is TRBJ1-6; D is possibly TRBD1 (5 bases). The material was whole blood, obtained in connection with sensitization to the hapten diphenylcyclopropenone (DPC). The CDR3 spells CASSPEGEYNSPLHF. CDR3 sequence (DNA): TGTGCCAGCAGTCCGGAAGGGGAGTATAATTCACCCCTCCACTTT.